These T cell receptor beta chains were read from a single sample in a study of blood T cell repertoires in COVID-19. Sequenced by immunoSEQ multiplex PCR; TCRdb stores in-frame clones only, minus some. This sample has 70,000 or so clones, with about 90% found just once. The sequencing input was peripheral blood. The receptors were gathered from a human donor in a cohort sampled during active COVID-19. The CDR3 runs from the conserved cysteine through the conserved F or W. A D gene is named only where the DNA matches it firmly. Size tells how often a clone was seen (once, few, many) or the class of an expanded clone, and some rows leave it out.

clone_size j_call d_call v_call cdr3_length cdr3_nt cdr3_aa
once TRBJ2-7 TRBD2 TRBV30 13 TGTGCCTGGAGTGACGGGGGGGGTTGGGAGCAGTACTTC CAWSDGGGWEQYF
- TRBJ2-7 - TRBV15 13 TGTGCCACCAGCAGAGATCCAGGCTACGAGCAGTACTTC CATSRDPGYEQYF
once TRBJ1-1 TRBD1 TRBV5-6 12 TGTGCCAGCAGCGTCGACAGGGCGGGAGCTTTCTTT CASSVDRAGAFF
- TRBJ2-2 - TRBV25-1 13 TGTGCCAGCAGTGAATTCAGGGGTAAAGATCTGTTTTTT CASSEFRGKDLFF
- TRBJ2-6 - TRBV11-2 15 TGTGCCAGCGGGCAGGGATACTCTGGGGCCAACGTCCTGACTTTC CASGQGYSGANVLTF
- TRBJ1-1 - TRBV5-5 13 TGTGCCAGCAGCTCTGACATCCCCACTGAAGCTTTCTTT CASSSDIPTEAFF
- TRBJ2-7 - TRBV28 12 TGTGCCAGCAGTCCTACTTCCTACGAGCAGTACTTC CASSPTSYEQYF
- TRBJ1-1 - TRBV11-2 13 TGTGCCAGCAGCGGGCAGATGAACACTGAAGCTTTCTTT CASSGQMNTEAFF
- TRBJ2-7 TRBD1 TRBV7-2 15 TGTGCCAGCAGAGATCAGGGACAGGGCTCCTACGAGCAGTACTTC CASRDQGQGSYEQYF
once TRBJ2-7 TRBD1 TRBV6-6 17 TGTGCCAGCAGTCCGGACAGGGGGCGAATAAGCTCCTACGAGCAGTACTTC CASSPDRGRISSYEQYF
- TRBJ1-2 - TRBV3-1/TRBV3-2 16 TGTGCCAGCAGCCCGGTGGGGGGGGCGGCTAACTATGGCTACACCTTC CASSPVGGAANYGYTF
- TRBJ2-7 - TRBV4-3 14 TGCGCCAGCAGCCAAGATCAGTTTCAGGGTAGTCCCCTCTTC CASSQDQFQGSPLF
- TRBJ2-7 - TRBV4-2 12 TGTGCCAGCAGCCAAGGAGGGTTCGAGCAGTACTTC CASSQGGFEQYF
- TRBJ2-7 TRBD1 TRBV28 17 TGTGCCAGCAGTTTCAGGGGGCGGTCGATGCCCAGCTACGAGCAGTACTTC CASSFRGRSMPSYEQYF
few TRBJ1-6 TRBD1 TRBV4-1 16 TGCGCCAGCAGCCGTTCTACAGGGGGCGCGAATTCACCCCTCCACTTT CASSRSTGGANSPLHF
- TRBJ1-1 - TRBV10-3 13 TGTGCCATCACTGATAGTCTGAACACTGAAGCTTTCTTT CAITDSLNTEAFF
- TRBJ2-7 TRBD2 TRBV10-2 14 TGCGCCAGCAGTGGGACTAGCGGGACGTACGAGCAGTACTTC CASSGTSGTYEQYF
- TRBJ2-2 TRBD1 TRBV6-4 14 TGTGCCAGCAGTGAGGACAGGGACACCGGGGAGCTGTTTTTT CASSEDRDTGELFF
- TRBJ2-7 - TRBV9 15 TGTGCCAGCAGCCCCCCACTAAGCACCTCCTACGAGCAGTACTTC CASSPPLSTSYEQYF
once TRBJ2-7 - TRBV5-1 14 TGCGCCAGCAGCTTGGAAGGCAGGCGTGGCGAGCAGTACTTC CASSLEGRRGEQYF
few TRBJ1-6 - TRBV30 15 TGTGCCTGGAGTCGTGGTTTCGGCGGGGAAGCACCCCTCCACTTT CAWSRGFGGEAPLHF
- TRBJ2-7 - TRBV27 15 TGTGCCAGCAGTAAGAGGTGGGGGCCGGCCTACGAGCAGTACTTC CASSKRWGPAYEQYF
- TRBJ2-7 - TRBV10-2 12 TGCGCCAGCAGGGACAGCGACTACGAGCAGTACTTC CASRDSDYEQYF
- TRBJ2-7 TRBD2 TRBV11-2 17 TGTGCCAGCAGCCCCTCTAGAGGACTAGCGGGCCCCTACGAGCAGTACTTC CASSPSRGLAGPYEQYF
- TRBJ1-1 TRBD1 TRBV11-2 18 TGTGCCAGCAGCTGGTTGGACAGGGTAGGGAGAGGATGGACTGAAGCTTTCTTT CASSWLDRVGRGWTEAFF
- TRBJ1-1 - TRBV11-2 13 TGTGCCAGCAGCTTAGCCGGAGCCACTGAAGCTTTCTTT CASSLAGATEAFF
once TRBJ1-2 - TRBV24-1 13 TGTGCCACCAGTGAGTCCAGACTCTATGGCTACACCTTC CATSESRLYGYTF
- TRBJ2-7 - TRBV28 12 TGTGCCAGCACGAGGTCCCCCTACGAGCAGTACTTC CASTRSPYEQYF
once TRBJ1-5 - TRBV27 15 TGTGCCAGCATCCCCTCGGCAGGGGGCAATCAGCCCCAGCATTTT CASIPSAGGNQPQHF
- TRBJ1-3 - TRBV3-1/TRBV3-2 16 TGTGCCAGCAGCCAAGGCGGGGGGGCGAACGGAAACACCATATATTTT CASSQGGGANGNTIYF
- TRBJ2-4 - TRBV29-1 14 TGCAGCGTTGAAGATCGGGTAGCCAAAAACATTCAGTACTTC CSVEDRVAKNIQYF
- TRBJ1-1 - TRBV28 13 TGTGCCAGCAGTCGGGAAGTCGGAACTGAAGCTTTCTTT CASSREVGTEAFF
few TRBJ1-1 - TRBV4-2 13 TGTGCCAGCAGCCAAGGTACGGGAACTGAAGCTTTCTTT CASSQGTGTEAFF
- TRBJ2-7 TRBD1 TRBV28 16 TGTGCCAGCAGTTTCCCCCCCGGTAGGGGGCCCTACGAGCAGTACTTC CASSFPPGRGPYEQYF
- TRBJ1-4 TRBD1 TRBV7-2 15 TGTGCCAGCAGCGGATCGGGACAGAGGGCAGAAAAACTGTTTTTT CASSGSGQRAEKLFF
once TRBJ1-2 - TRBV4-1 15 TGCGCCAGCAGCCAAGATACAGGAGTTAACTATGGCTACACCTTC CASSQDTGVNYGYTF
- TRBJ2-7 - TRBV6-1 14 TGTGCCAGCAGTGAGAGTCAGGGGCAGAACGAGCAGTACTTC CASSESQGQNEQYF
- TRBJ1-5 - TRBV19 13 TGTACCACCTCCGGGGGGGCTTGGGAGCCCCAGCATTTT CTTSGGAWEPQHF
- TRBJ1-2 - TRBV5-3 13 TGTGCCAGAAGCTTGGAATCGGGGAGGGGCTACACCTTC CARSLESGRGYTF
- TRBJ2-7 TRBD1 TRBV13 14 TGTGCGAGTGGTAGGGACAGGGATACCTACGAGCAGTACTTC CASGRDRDTYEQYF
- TRBJ2-7 - TRBV5-7 14 TGTGCCAGCAGCTTGCCAGGGCTCTCCTACGAGCAGTACTTC CASSLPGLSYEQYF
- TRBJ2-7 - TRBV4-3 16 TGCGCCAGCAGCCAAGATAGTCCGGGTTTCTCATACGAGCAGTACTTC CASSQDSPGFSYEQYF
- TRBJ2-5 - TRBV21-1 17 TGTGCCAGCAGCAAAGCCGAGGAGGGACAGGGACAAGAGACCCAGTACTTC CASSKAEEGQGQETQYF
- TRBJ1-3 - TRBV7-6 17 TGTGCCAGCAGCTCAACAGGGCCCATCCACTCTGGAAACACCATATATTTT CASSSTGPIHSGNTIYF
- TRBJ2-1 TRBD2 TRBV3-1/TRBV3-2 20 TGTGCCAGCAGCCAAGAACGGGCTAGCGGGGGCCACATCATCTACAATGAGCAGTTCTTC CASSQERASGGHIIYNEQFF
- TRBJ2-5 - TRBV9 15 TGTGCCAGCAGCACGAGACCGGGTTTGCAAGAGACCCAGTACTTC CASSTRPGLQETQYF
- TRBJ1-1 - TRBV19 13 TGTGCCAGTAGCTTCGGGATTTTCGCTGAAGCTTTCTTT CASSFGIFAEAFF
- TRBJ1-2 TRBD1 TRBV5-1 16 TGCGCCAGCAGCCCGGGACAGGGGCCCTTCGGCTATGGCTACACCTTC CASSPGQGPFGYGYTF
- TRBJ2-1 - TRBV2 11 TGTGCCAGCAGAGTCAGGGATGAGCAGTTCTTC CASRVRDEQFF